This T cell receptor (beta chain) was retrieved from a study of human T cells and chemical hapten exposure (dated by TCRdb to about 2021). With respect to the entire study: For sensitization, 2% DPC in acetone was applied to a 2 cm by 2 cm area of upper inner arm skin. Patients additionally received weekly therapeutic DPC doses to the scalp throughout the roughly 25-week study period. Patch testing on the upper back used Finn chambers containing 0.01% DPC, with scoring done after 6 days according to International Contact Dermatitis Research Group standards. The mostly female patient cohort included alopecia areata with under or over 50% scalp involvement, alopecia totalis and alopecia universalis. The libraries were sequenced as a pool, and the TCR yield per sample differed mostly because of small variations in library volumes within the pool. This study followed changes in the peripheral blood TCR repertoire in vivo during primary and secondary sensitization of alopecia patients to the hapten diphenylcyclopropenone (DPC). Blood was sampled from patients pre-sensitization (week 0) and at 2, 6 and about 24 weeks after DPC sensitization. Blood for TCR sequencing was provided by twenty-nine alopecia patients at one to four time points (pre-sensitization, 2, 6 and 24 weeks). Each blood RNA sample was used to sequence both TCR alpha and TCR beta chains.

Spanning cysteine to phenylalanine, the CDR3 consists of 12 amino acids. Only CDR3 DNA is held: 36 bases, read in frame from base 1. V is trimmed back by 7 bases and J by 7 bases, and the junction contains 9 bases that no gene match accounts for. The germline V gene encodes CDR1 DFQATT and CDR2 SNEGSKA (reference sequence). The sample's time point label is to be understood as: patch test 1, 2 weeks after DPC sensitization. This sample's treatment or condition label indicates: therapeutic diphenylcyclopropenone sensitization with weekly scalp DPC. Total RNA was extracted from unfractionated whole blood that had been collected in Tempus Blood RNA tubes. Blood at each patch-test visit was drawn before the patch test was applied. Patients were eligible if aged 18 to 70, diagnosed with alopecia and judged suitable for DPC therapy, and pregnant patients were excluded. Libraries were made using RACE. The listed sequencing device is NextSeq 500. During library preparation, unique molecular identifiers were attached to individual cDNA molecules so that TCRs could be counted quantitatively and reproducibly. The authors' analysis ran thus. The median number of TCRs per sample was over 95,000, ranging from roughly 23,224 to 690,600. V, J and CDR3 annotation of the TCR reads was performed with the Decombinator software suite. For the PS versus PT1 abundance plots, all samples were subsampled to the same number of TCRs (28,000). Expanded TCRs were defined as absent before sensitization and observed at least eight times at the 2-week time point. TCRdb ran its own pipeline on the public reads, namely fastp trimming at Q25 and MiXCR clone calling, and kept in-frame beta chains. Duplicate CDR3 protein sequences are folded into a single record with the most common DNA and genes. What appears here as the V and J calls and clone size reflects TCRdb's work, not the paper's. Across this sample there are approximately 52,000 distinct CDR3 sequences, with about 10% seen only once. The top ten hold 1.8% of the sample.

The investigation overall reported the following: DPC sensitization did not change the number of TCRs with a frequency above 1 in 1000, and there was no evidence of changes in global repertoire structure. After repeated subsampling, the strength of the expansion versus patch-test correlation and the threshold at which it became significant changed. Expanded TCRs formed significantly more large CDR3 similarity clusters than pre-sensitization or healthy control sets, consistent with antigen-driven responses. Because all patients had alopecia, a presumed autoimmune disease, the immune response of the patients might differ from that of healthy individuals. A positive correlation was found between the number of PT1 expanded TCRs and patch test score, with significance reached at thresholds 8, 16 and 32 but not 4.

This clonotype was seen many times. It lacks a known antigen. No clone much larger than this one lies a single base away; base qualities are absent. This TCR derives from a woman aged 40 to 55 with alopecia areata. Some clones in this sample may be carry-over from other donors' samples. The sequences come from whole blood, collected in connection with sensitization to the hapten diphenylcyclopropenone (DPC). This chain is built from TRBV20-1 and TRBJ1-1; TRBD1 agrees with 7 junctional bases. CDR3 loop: CSVRQGVIEAFF. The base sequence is TGCAGTGTAAGGCAGGGGGTAATTGAAGCTTTCTTT.